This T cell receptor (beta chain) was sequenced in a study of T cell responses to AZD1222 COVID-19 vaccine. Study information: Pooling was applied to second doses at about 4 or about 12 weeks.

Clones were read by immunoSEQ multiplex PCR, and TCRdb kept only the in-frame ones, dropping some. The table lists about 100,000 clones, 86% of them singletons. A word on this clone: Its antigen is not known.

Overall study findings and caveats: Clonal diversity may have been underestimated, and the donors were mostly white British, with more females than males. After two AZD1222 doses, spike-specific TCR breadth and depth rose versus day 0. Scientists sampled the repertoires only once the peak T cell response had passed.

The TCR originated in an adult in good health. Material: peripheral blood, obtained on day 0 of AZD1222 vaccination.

The CDR3 DNA reads TGTGCCAGCAGCCTAGGGGCCCCGGATACGCAGTATTTT. Encoded protein: CASSLGAPDTQYF. The rearrangement joins TRBV9 to TRBJ2-3; D may be TRBD1 (5 bases). Germline CDR1 and CDR2: SGDLS and YYNGEE. With 4 bases removed from V and 6 bases from J, the gap between germline ends came to 12 bases. The CDR3 is made up of 13 amino acids.